The rows below give T cell receptor beta chains drawn from one sample of a study of blood T cell repertoires in COVID-19. Profiled with immunoSEQ multiplex PCR; TCRdb holds only in-frame clones, not every one. The sample carries around 290,000 clones, roughly 90% recorded once. Sequenced sample: PBMCs or T cells enriched from blood (not recorded which). The origin of the receptors is a woman aged 25-40 years who had recovered from COVID-19. Both conserved end residues are part of each CDR3. A D gene is named only where the DNA matches it firmly. Where a row states a size, it is once, few, many or the class of an expanded clone; other rows omit it.

v_call,d_call,clone_size,j_call,cdr3_nt,cdr3_aa
TRBV10-3,TRBD1,.,TRBJ1-1,TGTGCCATCAGATCCGACAGGGCTGGGGCTGAAGCTTTCTTT,CAIRSDRAGAEAFF
TRBV3-1/TRBV3-2,TRBD1,.,TRBJ2-2,TGTGCCAGCAGCCAAAGCCGAGACAGGGTTGGGACCGGGGAGCTGTTTTTT,CASSQSRDRVGTGELFF
TRBV28,.,.,TRBJ2-5,TGTGCCAGCATCCCCTCCTTGCCAGGACTCCCAAGGGAAGAGACCCAGTACTTC,CASIPSLPGLPREETQYF
TRBV2,.,.,TRBJ1-2,TGTGCCAGCAGTGAAGGGCTCAGGGCGCTGTTCGGCTACACCTTC,CASSEGLRALFGYTF
TRBV2,TRBD1,.,TRBJ1-5,TGTGCCAGCCACGGGACAGGGGGCAGCAATCAGCCCCAGCATTTT,CASHGTGGSNQPQHF
TRBV24-1,.,.,TRBJ2-6,TGTGCCACCAGTGATACGAGGGAAGGGGCCAACGTCCTGACTTTC,CATSDTREGANVLTF
TRBV27,TRBD2,.,TRBJ2-1,TGTGCCAGCAGTTCTAGGGTGGGGCGGGAGTTTTCCTACAATGAGCAGTTCTTC,CASSSRVGREFSYNEQFF
TRBV27,.,.,TRBJ2-1,TGTGCCAGCGGAGTAGTCAGGGGCTCGGTCAATGAGCAGTTCTTC,CASGVVRGSVNEQFF
TRBV9,.,.,TRBJ2-3,TGTGCCAGCACCAGGGATCGGACAGATACGCAGTATTTT,CASTRDRTDTQYF
TRBV29-1,TRBD1,.,TRBJ1-2,TGCAGCGTAACAGGGGCTAACTATGGCTACACCTTC,CSVTGANYGYTF
TRBV6-5,.,.,TRBJ1-2,TGTGCCAGCAGTCAGTCCACGAGCCCCACGGGTGGCTACACCTTC,CASSQSTSPTGGYTF
TRBV5-1,TRBD1,once,TRBJ1-2,TGCGCCAGCAGCTTGGTGGCAGGGGGCGATGGCTACACCTTC,CASSLVAGGDGYTF
TRBV7-9,TRBD1,.,TRBJ2-7,TGTGCCAGCAGTTTATGGGACAGGTCCTCCTACGAGCAGTACTTC,CASSLWDRSSYEQYF
TRBV15,TRBD1,.,TRBJ2-2,TGTGCCACCAGCCCTCCGACAGGGGCCACCGGGGAGCTGTTTTTT,CATSPPTGATGELFF
TRBV7-9,.,few,TRBJ1-2,TGTGCCAGCAGCCAGCCAGTGGGGGGTGGCTACACCTTC,CASSQPVGGGYTF
TRBV28,.,.,TRBJ2-7,TGTGCCAGCAGACTCTACGAGCAGTACTTC,CASRLYEQYF
TRBV30,.,.,TRBJ1-2,TGTGCCTGGAGTAATAGCTTTGGGACAATGGGCTACACCTTC,CAWSNSFGTMGYTF
TRBV10-3,.,.,TRBJ2-1,TGTGCCATCAGTGGCCGAGAACCCAAAACCAATGAGCAGTTCTTC,CAISGREPKTNEQFF
TRBV5-4,.,.,TRBJ2-7,TGTGCCAGCAGCTTGGAGACAGCCTCCTACGAGCAGTACTTC,CASSLETASYEQYF
TRBV7-2,TRBD1,.,TRBJ2-2,TGTGCCAGCAGCTTATTCGGACAGGGGTACGCCGGGGAGCTGTTTTTT,CASSLFGQGYAGELFF
TRBV7-8,.,.,TRBJ2-7,TGTGCCAGCAGCTCTCCCTACGAGCAGTACTTC,CASSSPYEQYF
TRBV6-2/TRBV6-3,.,few,TRBJ1-5,TGTGCCAGCAGTTATGTTGGACGGCCGGCGGGATATAGCAATCAGCCCCAGCATTTT,CASSYVGRPAGYSNQPQHF
TRBV5-1,TRBD1,.,TRBJ2-1,TGCGCCAGCAGCTTGCTACAGGGGGCAAGCAATGAGCAGTTCTTC,CASSLLQGASNEQFF
TRBV7-7,TRBD1,.,TRBJ1-3,TGTGCTAGCAGCATCGGGACAGGAGGTGGAAACACCATATATTTT,CASSIGTGGGNTIYF
TRBV13,.,.,TRBJ2-3,TGTGCCAGCAGCTCGTCACTAGTGGCAGATACGCAGTATTTT,CASSSSLVADTQYF
TRBV20-1,.,few,TRBJ1-5,TGCAATCTCAAATCGGAGCCCCAGCATTTT,CNLKSEPQHF
TRBV7-2,.,.,TRBJ2-3,TGTGCCAGCAGCTTAGGGGGGGGCCAGACAGATACGCAGTATTTT,CASSLGGGQTDTQYF
TRBV10-3,.,.,TRBJ1-2,TGTGCCATCAGCGACAACAGGGATGGCTACACCTTC,CAISDNRDGYTF
TRBV19,TRBD2,.,TRBJ2-5,TGTGCCAGTAGTATAGGACAGCAAGCGGGAGTGATGGAGACCCAGTACTTC,CASSIGQQAGVMETQYF
TRBV27,TRBD1,.,TRBJ1-2,TGTGCCAGCTCCCACTCTGGGGGGACAGCGTCTGGCTACACCTTC,CASSHSGGTASGYTF